Listed here are 7 T cell receptor beta chains from one sample, sequenced in a study of T cells in Graves' hyperthyroidism and ophthalmopathy. The investigators amplified TCR beta CDR3 regions from RNA transcripts. The HTBI primer set was used in a first-round RT-PCR of the TCR CDR3. Each CDR3 protein is one row after TCRdb ran MiXCR on the multiplex PCR reads. Altogether under 700,000 distinct CDR3 sequences are present, about a sixth being singletons, with the ten largest covering 15% to 20%. The sample comprised blood. All receptors come from a woman aged 18-29 years with Graves' hyperthyroidism.

This clonotype has a count of ten or more. V and J are TRBV7-8 and TRBJ2-3; 8 nucleotides match TRBD2. Germline V gene lookup returns CDR1 SGHVS and CDR2 FQNEAQ. The V and J ends lost 2 bases and 6 bases, in that order; junction bases with no gene match: 7. This CDR3 is built from 15 residues. CDR3 sequence: CASSLTAGAGDTQYF. As DNA, the CDR3 is TGTGCCAGCAGCTTAACAGCGGGAGCAGGGGATACGCAGTATTTT.

V usage is TRBV6-1 and J usage is TRBJ1-1; unclear D gene. Germline V CDR1 and CDR2: MNHNS, SASEGT. The length of the CDR3 is 12 residues. V was cut by 5 bases and J by 4 bases, with 8 bases left in between. CDR3 in DNA: TGTGCCAGCAGTCCCACGCGCACTGAAGCTTTCTTT. Amino acids: CASSPTRTEAFF.

In the case of this clonotype: Since a much larger clone is just one base distant, this may be a read error. V gene TRBV28 combines with J gene TRBJ2-3; TRBD2 agrees at 9 bases. The CDR3 runs to 17 residues. J lost 5 bases, V lost 8 bases, and 17 bases had no gene match. Germline V gives CDR1 MDHEN, CDR2 SYDVKM. The CDR3 spells CASGHEGAGGPEDTQYF. The CDR3 DNA is TGTGCCAGCGGCCATGAAGGGGCGGGAGGGCCGGAAGATACGCAGTATTTT.

This clonotype occurred many times. The V call is TRBV20-1, the J call TRBJ2-1; TRBD1 is a possible D gene (6 bases). Trimming left V 6 bases short and J 2 bases short, with 14 bases between. Per the germline V gene, CDR1 is DFQATT and CDR2 is SNEGSKA (reference sequence). The CDR3 covers 14 residues. CDR3 nucleotides: TGCAGTGCCCGCCGGACAGCCACCTACAATGAGCAGTTCTTC. Translated: CSARRTATYNEQFF.

This clonotype has more than one count but fewer than ten. The chain uses TRBV7-2 and TRBJ2-1, with D uncertain. V was trimmed by 4 bases and J by 0 bases, leaving 13 bases between them. There are 16 residues in the CDR3. Germline V gene lookup returns CDR1 SGHTA and CDR2 FQGNSA. CDR3 protein: CASSSRVGGSYNEQFF. The CDR3 DNA reads as TGTGCCAGCAGCTCCCGTGTGGGCGGCTCCTACAATGAGCAGTTCTTC.

Details on this clonotype: One end of the junction fails to match germline, which may point to a read error. CDR3 coding DNA: TGCGCCAGCAGCTTGGGACTAGCGGGGGGCTACAATGACCAGTTCTTC. It translates to CASSLGLAGGYNDQFF. The V gene is TRBV5-1, the J gene TRBJ2-1; TRBD2 matches at 13 bases. The CDR3 covers 16 residues. CDR1 is SGHRS, CDR2 YFSETQ, per germline.

This clonotype was counted once. This chain uses TRBV20-1 with TRBJ2-1, with 12 nucleotides matching TRBD2. This CDR3 is 16 amino acids long. The V segment lost 5 bases and the J segment 8 bases; nucleotides outside the gene matches: 13. The V gene's germline CDR1 is DFQATT and CDR2 SNEGSKA (reference sequence). The CDR3 protein is CSAGGLEASGRDEQFF. Written as DNA, the CDR3 is TGCAGTGCTGGCGGACTTGAGGCTAGCGGGAGGGATGAGCAGTTCTTC.